This T cell receptor beta chain was sequenced for a study of shared clonotypes between healthy human individuals. As to this clone: Antigen: not known.

From germline, CDR1 is MDHEN and CDR2 SYDVKM. This CDR3 is built from 15 residues. V was shortened by 3 bases and J by 1 base, with 11 bases between the two germline ends. Study results and limitations: The genetic and exposure-history diversity represented was limited by few donors.

Sequencing used immunoSEQ multiplex PCR; TCRdb keeps in-frame clones, though not all of them. The sample lists hundreds of thousands of clones; 72% were seen once. Specimen: memory CD4+ T cells sorted from blood. Documented subset: CD45RA-negative fraction. The TCR was taken from a woman aged 30 to 39 in good health. The chain is built from TRBV28 and TRBJ2-3, with D possibly being TRBD2 (6 bases). For the CDR3, the DNA is TGTGCCAGCAGTTTTGCGGGGCCGGGCACAGATACGCAGTATTTT. Translating gives CASSFAGPGTDTQYF. The whole variable domain, filled in from reference TRBV28 and TRBJ2-3, reads DVKVTQSSRYLVKRTGEKVFLECVQDMDHENMFWYRQDPGLGLRLIYFSYDVKMKEKGDIPEGYSVSREKKERFSLILESASTNQTSMYLCASSFAGPGTDTQYFGPGTRLTVL.